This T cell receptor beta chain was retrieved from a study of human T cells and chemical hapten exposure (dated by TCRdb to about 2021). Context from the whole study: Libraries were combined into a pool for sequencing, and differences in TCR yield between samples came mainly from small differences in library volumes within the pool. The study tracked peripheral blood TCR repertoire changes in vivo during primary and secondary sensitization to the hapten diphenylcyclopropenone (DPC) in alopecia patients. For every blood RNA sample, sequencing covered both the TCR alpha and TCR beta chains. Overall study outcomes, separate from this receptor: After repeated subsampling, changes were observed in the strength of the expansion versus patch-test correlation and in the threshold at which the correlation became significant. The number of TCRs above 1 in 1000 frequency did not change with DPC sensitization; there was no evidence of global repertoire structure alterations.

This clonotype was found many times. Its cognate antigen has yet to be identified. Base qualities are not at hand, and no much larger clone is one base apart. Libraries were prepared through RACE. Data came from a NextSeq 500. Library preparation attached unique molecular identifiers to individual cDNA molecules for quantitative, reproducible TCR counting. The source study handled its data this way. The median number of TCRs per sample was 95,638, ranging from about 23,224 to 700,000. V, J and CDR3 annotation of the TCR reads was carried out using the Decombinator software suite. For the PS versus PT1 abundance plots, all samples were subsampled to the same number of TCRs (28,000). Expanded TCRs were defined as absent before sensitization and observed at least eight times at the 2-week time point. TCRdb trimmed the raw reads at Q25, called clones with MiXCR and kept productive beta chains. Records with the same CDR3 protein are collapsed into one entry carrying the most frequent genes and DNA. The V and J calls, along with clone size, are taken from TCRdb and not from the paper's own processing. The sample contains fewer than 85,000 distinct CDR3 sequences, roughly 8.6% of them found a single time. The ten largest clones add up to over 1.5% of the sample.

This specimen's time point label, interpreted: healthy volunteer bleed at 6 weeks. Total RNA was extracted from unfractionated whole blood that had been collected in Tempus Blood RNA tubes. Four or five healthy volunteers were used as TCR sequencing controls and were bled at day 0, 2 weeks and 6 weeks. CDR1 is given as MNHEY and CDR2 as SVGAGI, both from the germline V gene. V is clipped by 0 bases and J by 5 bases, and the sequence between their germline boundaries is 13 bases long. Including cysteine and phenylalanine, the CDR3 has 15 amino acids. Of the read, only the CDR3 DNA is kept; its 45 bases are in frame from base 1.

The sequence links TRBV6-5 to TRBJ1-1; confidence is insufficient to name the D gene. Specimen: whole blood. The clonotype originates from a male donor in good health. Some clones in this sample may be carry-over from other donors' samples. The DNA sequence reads TGTGCCAGCAGTTACTCGAAGAAGGTTAGGACTGAAGCTTTCTTT. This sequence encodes CASSYSKKVRTEAFF.